The present TCR beta chain was sequenced within a study of shared clonotypes between healthy human individuals. Findings and limits, study-wide: A small donor pool kept down the genetic and exposure-history diversity that was represented. Relative to memory subsets, naive subsets generally showed larger estimated richness.

V shed 6 bases and J shed 3 bases, with 13 bases lying between them. The germline V gene encodes CDR1 SQVTM and CDR2 ANQGSEA. The CDR3 contains 13 residues. In regard to this clone: Its antigen is not identified.

TCRdb's copy holds only in-frame clones and misses some; the assay was immunoSEQ multiplex PCR. The sample has some 2,000,000 clones; roughly 96% are singletons. The sequence derives from a man younger than 35 in good health. Sequencing input: naive CD4+ T cells sorted from blood. The subset: CD45RA+ positively selected. This chain joins TRBV29-1 and TRBJ2-3; the D gene is possibly TRBD1 (5 bases). The CDR3 spells CSVLGVVTDTQYF. CDR3 sequence (DNA): TGCAGCGTGCTAGGGGTTGTTACAGATACGCAGTATTTT.